This T cell receptor (beta chain) was found in a study of shared clonotypes between healthy human individuals. Naive CD8 cells lacked CD45RO, underwent positive selection for CCR7 and left out terminally differentiated effector memory CD45RA+ cells. The V gene end was trimmed by 3 bases and the J gene end by 2 bases; junction bases not matched to a gene: 11. Germline assignment: CDR1 SQVTM and CDR2 ANQGSEA. The CDR3 sequence is 18 residues long. This clone has a single count. Assay used: immunoSEQ multiplex PCR; TCRdb lists only in-frame clones, some missing. Of around 610,000 clones in the sample, roughly 95% are singletons; the top ten hold about 0.12%.

The V gene is TRBV29-1, the J gene TRBJ2-7, with TRBD2 identical over 15 bases. The clonotype was recovered from a woman between 25 and 40 years old in good health. The sequencing input was naive CD8+ T cells sorted from blood. In DNA form, the CDR3 reads TGCAGCGTTGATCCAAGGACTAGCGGGAGGGTGGGGGCCTACGAGCAGTACTTC. This codes for CSVDPRTSGRVGAYEQYF.